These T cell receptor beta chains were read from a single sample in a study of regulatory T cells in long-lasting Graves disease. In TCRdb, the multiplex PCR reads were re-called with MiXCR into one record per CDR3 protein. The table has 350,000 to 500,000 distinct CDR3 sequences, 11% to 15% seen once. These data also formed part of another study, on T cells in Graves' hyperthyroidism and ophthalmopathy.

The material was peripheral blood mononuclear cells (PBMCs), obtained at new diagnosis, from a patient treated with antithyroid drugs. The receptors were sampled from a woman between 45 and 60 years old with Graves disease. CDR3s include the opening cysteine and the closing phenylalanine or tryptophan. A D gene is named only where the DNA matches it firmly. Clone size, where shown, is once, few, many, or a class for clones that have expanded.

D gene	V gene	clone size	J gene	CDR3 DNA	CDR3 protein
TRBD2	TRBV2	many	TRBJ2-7	TGTGCCAGCAGGGGTAGCGGGAGGGACTCCTACGAGCAGTACTTC	CASRGSGRDSYEQYF
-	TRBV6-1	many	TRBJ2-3	TGTGCCAGCAGTACGGTAGCGAGCACAGATACGCAGTATTTT	CASSTVASTDTQYF
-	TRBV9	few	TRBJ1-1	TGTGCCAGCAGCGTAGGGTTGGGGGAGAACACTGAAGCTTTCTTT	CASSVGLGENTEAFF
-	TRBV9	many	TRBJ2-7	TGTGCCAGCAGCGTAGGGACTGACTCCTACGAGCAGTACTTC	CASSVGTDSYEQYF
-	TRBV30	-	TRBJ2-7	TGTGCCTACTACGAGCTTGGGACCGAGCAGTACTTC	CAYYELGTEQYF
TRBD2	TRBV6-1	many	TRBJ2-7	TGTGCCAGCAGTCGACTAGCGGGGCTTTACGAGCAGTACTTC	CASSRLAGLYEQYF
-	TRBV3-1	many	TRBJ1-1	TGTGCCAGCAGCCTCGCCCTCCCGGGGTCCGAGACTGAAGCTTTCTTT	CASSLALPGSETEAFF
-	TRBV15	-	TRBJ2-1	TGTGCCACCAGCAGAGATACATTGGGGACCTACAATGAGCAGTTCTTC	CATSRDTLGTYNEQFF
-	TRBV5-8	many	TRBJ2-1	TGTGCCAGCAGCCCCCGGACACAAAACAATGAGCAGTTCTTC	CASSPRTQNNEQFF
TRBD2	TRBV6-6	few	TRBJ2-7	TGTGCCAGCAGTTACTCGATCGCGGGAGGGCCCGCTTTCGAGCAGTACTTC	CASSYSIAGGPAFEQYF
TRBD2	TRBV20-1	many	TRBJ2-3	TGCAGTGTTCGGCGGGAGGGCCCAGATACGCAGTATTTT	CSVRREGPDTQYF
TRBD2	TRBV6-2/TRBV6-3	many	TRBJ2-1	TGTGCCAGCAGTGAAGTGCCATCCGGGACAGGGATAGCGGGAGGGCCGCTGGAGCAGTTCTTC	CASSEVPSGTGIAGGPLEQFF
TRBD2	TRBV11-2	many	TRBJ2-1	TGTGCCAGCAGCTTTCAGACTAGCGGGTACCTAACCTACAATGAGCAGTTCTTC	CASSFQTSGYLTYNEQFF
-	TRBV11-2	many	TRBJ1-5	TGTGCCAGCAGCTTAGACTATAGCAATCAGCCCCAGCATTTT	CASSLDYSNQPQHF
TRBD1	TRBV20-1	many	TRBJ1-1	TGCAGTGCTAGAGATGGACAGGGTACGGCTGAAGCTTTCTTT	CSARDGQGTAEAFF
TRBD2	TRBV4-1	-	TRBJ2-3	TGCGCCAGCAGCCACCCCGGACTAGCGGGCTCCACAGATACGCAGTATTTT	CASSHPGLAGSTDTQYF
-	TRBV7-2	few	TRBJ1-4	TGTGCCAGCAGCTTAAGAGGGGGGAATGAAAAACTGTTTTTT	CASSLRGGNEKLFF
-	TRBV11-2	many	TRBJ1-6	TGTGCCAGCAGCTTAGGAGCCCGAGTGATCCACTTT	CASSLGARVIHF
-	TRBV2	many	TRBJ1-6	TGTGCCAGCACCCCAGCCCGCTCCAATTCACCCCTCCACTTT	CASTPARSNSPLHF
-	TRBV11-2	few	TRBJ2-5	TGTGCCAGCAGCTTACGGTTGTCAGGCGTGGAGACCCAGTACTTC	CASSLRLSGVETQYF
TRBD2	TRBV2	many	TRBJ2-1	TGTGCCAGCATGGGACTAGCGGGAGGGAATGAGCAGTTCTTC	CASMGLAGGNEQFF
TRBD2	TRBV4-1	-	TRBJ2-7	TGCGCCAGCAGCCAAGATCGGTGGGGGGGGGGTTACGAGCAGTACTTC	CASSQDRWGGGYEQYF
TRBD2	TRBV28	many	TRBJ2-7	TGTGCCAGCAGTTTACTAGCGGAGACCTACGAGCAGTACTTC	CASSLLAETYEQYF
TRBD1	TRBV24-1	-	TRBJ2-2	TGTGCCACCAGTGATCCAGCGGGACAGGGTGCCGGGGAGCTGTTTTTT	CATSDPAGQGAGELFF
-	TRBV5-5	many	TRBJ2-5	TGTGCCAGCAGCTTGGCGCCGGACCAAGAGACCCAGTACTTC	CASSLAPDQETQYF